These T cell receptor beta chains were read from a single sample in a study of shared clonotypes between healthy human individuals. The repertoire was sequenced with immunoSEQ multiplex PCR; TCRdb's copy has only in-frame clones and lacks some. The sample has approximately 2.5 million clones; 80% to 95% are singletons. Sequenced sample: naive CD4+ T cells from PBMCs. These receptors originate from a man aged 18 to 35 in good health. Some clones in this sample may be carry-over from other donors' samples. CDR3s include the opening cysteine and the closing phenylalanine or tryptophan. A D gene is named only where the DNA matches it firmly. Clone size is shown for a subset of rows, as once, few, many or a class of expanded clone.

D	V	size	J	length	CDR3	DNA
TRBD2	TRBV5-1	once	TRBJ2-5	15	CASRLAGGNRETQYF	TGCGCCAGCAGACTAGCGGGAGGGAATCGGGAGACCCAGTACTTC
TRBD2	TRBV5-1	NA	TRBJ2-5	13	CASSSASGQTQYF	TGCGCCAGCAGCTCGGCTAGCGGACAGACCCAGTACTTC
NA	TRBV6-4	NA	TRBJ2-7	14	CASSPDRSSYEQYF	TGTGCCAGCAGCCCCGACAGGAGCTCCTACGAGCAGTACTTC
NA	TRBV18	NA	TRBJ2-7	14	CASSPRTAPYEQYF	TGTGCCAGCTCACCACGGACGGCCCCCTACGAGCAGTACTTC
NA	TRBV5-4	NA	TRBJ2-1	15	CASSGSGLAGNEQFF	TGTGCCAGCAGCGGGTCGGGGCTAGCTGGGAATGAGCAGTTCTTC
NA	TRBV19	NA	TRBJ2-1	17	CASSPLSLVRVRNEQFF	TGTGCCAGTAGCCCGCTGTCTCTAGTGCGGGTCAGGAATGAGCAGTTCTTC
NA	TRBV7-3	NA	TRBJ2-1	15	CASSSRSSSYNEQFF	TGTGCCAGCAGCTCCCGAAGTAGCTCCTACAATGAGCAGTTCTTC
TRBD1	TRBV7-9	NA	TRBJ2-7	15	CASSLPGQKAYEQYF	TGTGCCAGCAGCTTGCCGGGACAGAAAGCCTACGAGCAGTACTTC
TRBD2	TRBV4-1	once	TRBJ2-2	21	CASSQEGASGRTHANTGELFF	TGCGCCAGCAGCCAAGAAGGGGCTAGCGGGAGGACCCATGCGAACACCGGGGAGCTGTTTTTT
TRBD1	TRBV5-1	NA	TRBJ1-2	16	CASSPFTGTGVGGYTF	TGCGCCAGCAGCCCCTTTACCGGGACAGGGGTAGGTGGCTACACCTTC
NA	TRBV20-1	NA	TRBJ1-1	10	CSAGSTEAFF	TGCAGTGCGGGTTCGACTGAAGCTTTCTTT
NA	TRBV27	NA	TRBJ2-2	15	CASSRTPINTGELFF	TGTGCCAGCAGTCGGACACCTATTAACACCGGGGAGCTGTTTTTT
NA	TRBV30	NA	TRBJ2-7	15	CAWSVGWGLTYEQYF	TGTGCCTGGAGTGTAGGTTGGGGCTTGACCTACGAGCAGTACTTC
NA	TRBV25-1	NA	TRBJ2-7	14	CASSELGGNYEQYF	TGTGCCAGCAGTGAATTGGGGGGAAACTACGAGCAGTACTTC
NA	TRBV9	once	TRBJ2-3	13	CASSVGTGDTQYF	TGTGCCAGCAGCGTAGGTACGGGAGATACGCAGTATTTT
TRBD2	TRBV7-3	NA	TRBJ2-1	15	CASSLSTSGSNEQFF	TGTGCCAGCAGCTTAAGTACTAGCGGGAGCAATGAGCAGTTCTTC
TRBD2	TRBV28	NA	TRBJ2-7	13	CASGTSVRYEQYF	TGTGCCAGCGGGACTAGCGTAAGGTACGAGCAGTACTTC
NA	TRBV6-5	NA	TRBJ2-5	13	CASSYRSRETQYF	TGTGCCAGCAGTTACAGGTCCCGGGAGACCCAGTACTTC
NA	TRBV14	NA	TRBJ1-2	13	CASSQGRGYGYTF	TGTGCCAGCAGCCAAGGGAGGGGGTATGGCTACACCTTC
NA	TRBV5-1	NA	TRBJ2-7	14	CASRDPGRLSEQYF	TGCGCCAGCCGGGACCCGGGACGCCTTTCCGAGCAGTACTTC
NA	TRBV6-6	NA	TRBJ2-2	16	CASSYSGRANTGELFF	TGTGCCAGCAGTTACTCTGGCAGGGCGAACACCGGGGAGCTGTTTTTT
NA	TRBV19	NA	TRBJ1-5	14	CASRTVYSNQPQHF	TGTGCCAGTAGGACGGTATATAGCAATCAGCCCCAGCATTTT
NA	TRBV19	NA	TRBJ2-6	17	CASSILLGESGANVLTF	TGTGCCAGTAGTATTTTATTGGGAGAGTCTGGGGCCAACGTCCTGACTTTC
NA	TRBV7-2	NA	TRBJ1-1	14	CASSLGWQGSRAFF	TGTGCCAGCAGCTTAGGGTGGCAGGGGAGCCGAGCTTTCTTT
NA	TRBV15	NA	TRBJ1-3	17	CATSRGGVIFSGNTIYF	TGTGCCACCAGCAGAGGCGGGGTAATTTTTTCAGGAAACACCATATATTTT
TRBD2	TRBV18	NA	TRBJ2-3	18	CASSPRASGRTSTDTQYF	TGTGCCAGCTCACCACGGGCTAGCGGGAGAACTAGCACAGATACGCAGTATTTT
NA	TRBV29-1	NA	TRBJ2-1	17	CSVEAGGGRLGYNEQFF	TGCAGCGTTGAGGCCGGGGGCGGGAGATTGGGGTACAATGAGCAGTTCTTC
NA	TRBV11-2	NA	TRBJ1-3	18	CASSPSGDGGIWVDTIYF	TGTGCCAGCAGCCCCTCCGGGGACGGAGGAATTTGGGTGGACACCATATATTTT
NA	TRBV11-2	NA	TRBJ2-7	18	CASSLDPYRGRISYEQYF	TGTGCCAGCAGCTTAGATCCCTATCGAGGGAGAATCTCCTACGAGCAGTACTTC
TRBD2	TRBV5-1	NA	TRBJ2-3	16	CASSLYGGSGTDTQYF	TGCGCCAGCAGCTTGTATGGCGGGAGCGGCACAGATACGCAGTATTTT
NA	TRBV7-2	NA	TRBJ2-7	13	CASSLVGYREQYF	TGTGCCAGCAGCTTAGTGGGGTATCGCGAGCAGTACTTC
NA	TRBV11-2	NA	TRBJ1-4	15	CASSLDVRINEKLFF	TGTGCCAGCAGCTTAGACGTCAGGATTAATGAAAAACTGTTTTTT
TRBD2	TRBV14	NA	TRBJ2-7	15	CASSTGLAGGYEQYF	TGTGCCAGCAGCACGGGACTAGCGGGAGGCTACGAGCAGTACTTC
NA	TRBV11-3	NA	TRBJ2-1	12	CASSSPTGEQFF	TGTGCCAGCAGCTCCCCGACAGGAGAGCAGTTCTTC
TRBD2	TRBV2	NA	TRBJ2-5	15	CASSIIGRAQETQYF	TGTGCCAGCAGTATTATCGGGAGGGCACAAGAGACCCAGTACTTC
NA	TRBV2	NA	TRBJ1-3	15	CASSERPRSGNTIYF	TGTGCCAGCAGTGAGAGGCCTCGGTCTGGAAACACCATATATTTT
TRBD2	TRBV28	NA	TRBJ2-7	15	CASSPGRALSYEQYF	TGTGCCAGCAGCCCCGGGAGGGCCTTAAGTTACGAGCAGTACTTC
TRBD1	TRBV2	NA	TRBJ1-2	14	CASSTDRGNYGYTF	TGTGCCAGCAGTACGGACAGGGGAAACTATGGCTACACCTTC
NA	TRBV27	NA	TRBJ2-3	16	CASSLSLQMSTDTQYF	TGTGCCAGCAGTTTATCGCTACAGATGTCCACAGATACGCAGTATTTT
NA	TRBV6-5	NA	TRBJ2-5	15	CASSRSQGSQETQYF	TGTGCCAGCAGTCGGAGTCAGGGGTCTCAAGAGACCCAGTACTTC
NA	TRBV18	NA	TRBJ2-7	14	CASSPSLSGYEQYF	TGTGCCAGCTCACCAAGTCTGTCGGGTTACGAGCAGTACTTC
NA	TRBV29-1	NA	TRBJ1-1	14	CSGAATGSLTEAFF	TGCAGCGGGGCCGCCACGGGGTCTCTCACTGAAGCTTTCTTT
NA	TRBV2	once	TRBJ1-1	18	CASSERSWPGSPPTEAFF	TGTGCCAGCAGTGAACGGAGTTGGCCAGGGAGCCCTCCCACTGAAGCTTTCTTT